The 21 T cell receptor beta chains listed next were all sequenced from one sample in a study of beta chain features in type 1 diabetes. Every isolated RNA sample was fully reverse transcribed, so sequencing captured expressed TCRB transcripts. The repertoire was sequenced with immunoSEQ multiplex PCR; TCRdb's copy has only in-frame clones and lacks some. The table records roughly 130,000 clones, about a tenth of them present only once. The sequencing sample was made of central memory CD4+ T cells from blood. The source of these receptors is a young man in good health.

CDR3 region: CASSLRQTNTEAFF. The CDR3 DNA sequence: TGCGCCAGCAGCTTGCGACAAACGAACACTGAAGCTTTCTTT. J is TRBJ1-1 and V is TRBV5-1; D is ambiguous. V was trimmed by 1 base and J by 1 base, leaving 8 bases between them. In germline, CDR1 is SGHRS, CDR2 YFSETQ. CDR3 length: 14 amino acids. The whole variable domain, filled in from reference TRBV5-1 and TRBJ1-1, reads KAGVTQTPRYLIKTRGQQVTLSCSPISGHRSVSWYQQTPGQGLQFLFEYFSETQRNKGNFPGRFSGRQFSNSRSEMNVSTLELGDSALYLCASSLRQTNTEAFFGQGTRLTVV.

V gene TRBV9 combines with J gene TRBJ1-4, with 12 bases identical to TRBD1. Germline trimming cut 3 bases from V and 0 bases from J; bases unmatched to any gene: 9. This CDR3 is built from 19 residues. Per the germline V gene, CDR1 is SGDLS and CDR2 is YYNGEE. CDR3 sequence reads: CASSAPRDRGLSTNEKLFF. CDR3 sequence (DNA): TGTGCCAGCAGCGCACCCCGGGACAGGGGGCTCTCAACTAATGAAAAACTGTTTTTT.

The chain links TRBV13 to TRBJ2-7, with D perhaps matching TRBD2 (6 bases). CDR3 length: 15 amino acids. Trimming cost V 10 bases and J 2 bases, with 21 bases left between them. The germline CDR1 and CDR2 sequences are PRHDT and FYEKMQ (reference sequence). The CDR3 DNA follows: TGTGCCACCCAGTTTGCCGGGGGAGCGGCCTACGAGCAGTACTTC. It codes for CATQFAGGAAYEQYF. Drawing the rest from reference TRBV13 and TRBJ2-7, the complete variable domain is AAGVIQSPRHLIKEKRETATLKCYPIPRHDTVYWYQQGPGQDPQFLISFYEKMQSDKGSIPDRFSAQQFSDYHSELNMSSLELGDSALYFCATQFAGGAAYEQYFGPGTRLTVT.

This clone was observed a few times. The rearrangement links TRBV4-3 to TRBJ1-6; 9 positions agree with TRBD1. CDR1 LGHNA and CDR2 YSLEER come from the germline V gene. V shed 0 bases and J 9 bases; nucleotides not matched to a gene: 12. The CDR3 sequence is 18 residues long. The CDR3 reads CASSQEWAADRGFSPLHF. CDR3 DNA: TGCGCCAGCAGCCAAGAATGGGCTGCGGACAGGGGATTTTCACCCCTCCACTTT.

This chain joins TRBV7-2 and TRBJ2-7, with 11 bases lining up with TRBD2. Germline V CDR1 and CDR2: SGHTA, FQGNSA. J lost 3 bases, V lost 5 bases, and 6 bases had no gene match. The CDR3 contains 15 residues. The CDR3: CASSEGTSGFYEQYF. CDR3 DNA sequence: TGTGCCAGCAGCGAGGGGACTAGCGGATTCTACGAGCAGTACTTC.

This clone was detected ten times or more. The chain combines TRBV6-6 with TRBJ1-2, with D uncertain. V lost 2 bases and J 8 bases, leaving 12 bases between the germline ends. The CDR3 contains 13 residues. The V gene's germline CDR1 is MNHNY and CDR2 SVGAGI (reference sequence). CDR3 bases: TGTGCCAGCAGTTACGGGCAGGAATACGGCTACACCTTC. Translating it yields CASSYGQEYGYTF.

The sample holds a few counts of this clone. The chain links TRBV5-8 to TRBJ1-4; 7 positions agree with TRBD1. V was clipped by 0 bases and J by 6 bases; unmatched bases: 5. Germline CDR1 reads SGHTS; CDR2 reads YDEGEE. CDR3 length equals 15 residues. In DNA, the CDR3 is TGTGCCAGCAGCTTGGATCAAACAGGGGATGAAAAACTGTTTTTT. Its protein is CASSLDQTGDEKLFF.

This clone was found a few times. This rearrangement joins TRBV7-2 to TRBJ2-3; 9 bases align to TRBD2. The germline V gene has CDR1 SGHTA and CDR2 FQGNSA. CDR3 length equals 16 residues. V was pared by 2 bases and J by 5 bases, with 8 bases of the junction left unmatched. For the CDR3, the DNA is TGTGCCAGCAGCTTACTGGGGCGGGGGGGAGAAGATACGCAGTATTTT. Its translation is CASSLLGRGGEDTQYF. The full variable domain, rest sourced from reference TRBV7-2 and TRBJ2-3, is GAGVSQSPSNKVTEKGKDVELRCDPISGHTALYWYRQSLGQGLEFLIYFQGNSAPDKSGLPSDRFSAERTGGSVSTLTIQRTQQEDSAVYLCASSLLGRGGEDTQYFGPGTRLTVL.

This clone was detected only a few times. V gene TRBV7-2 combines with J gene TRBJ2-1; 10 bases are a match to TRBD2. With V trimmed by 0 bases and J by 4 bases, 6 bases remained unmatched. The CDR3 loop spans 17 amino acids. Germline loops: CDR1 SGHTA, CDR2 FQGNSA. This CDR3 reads CASSLAERGGSYNEQFF. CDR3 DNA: TGTGCCAGCAGCTTAGCAGAGCGGGGGGGCTCATACAATGAGCAGTTCTTC.

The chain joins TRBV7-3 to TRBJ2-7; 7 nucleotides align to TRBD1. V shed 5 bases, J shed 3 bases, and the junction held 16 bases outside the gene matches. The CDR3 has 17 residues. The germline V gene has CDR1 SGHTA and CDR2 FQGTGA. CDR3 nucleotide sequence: TGTGCCAGCAGCCAGAACATGCCCGGGACAGTGAGCTACGAGCAGTACTTC. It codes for CASSQNMPGTVSYEQYF.

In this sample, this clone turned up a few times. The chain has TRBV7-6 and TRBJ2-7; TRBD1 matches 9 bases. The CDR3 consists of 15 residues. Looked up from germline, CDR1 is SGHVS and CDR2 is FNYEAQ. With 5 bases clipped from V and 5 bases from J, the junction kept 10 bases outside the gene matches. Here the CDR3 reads CASSPTGTGSNEQYF. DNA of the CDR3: TGTGCCAGCAGCCCCACCGGGACAGGGTCCAACGAGCAGTACTTC.

The CDR3 loop reads CASSFSGDREQFF. For the CDR3, the DNA is TGCGCCAGCAGCTTTAGCGGCGATCGGGAGCAGTTCTTC. The chain recombines TRBV5-1 with TRBJ2-1; possibly TRBD2 for D (6 bases). Deletions cut 2 bases from V and 10 bases from J, with 13 bases between. CDR3 length: 13 amino acids. Germline values: CDR1 SGHRS, CDR2 YFSETQ.

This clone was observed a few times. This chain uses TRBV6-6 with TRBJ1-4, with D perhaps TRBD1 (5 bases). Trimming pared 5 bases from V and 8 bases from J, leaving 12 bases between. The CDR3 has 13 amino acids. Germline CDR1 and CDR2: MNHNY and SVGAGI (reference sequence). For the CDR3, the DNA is TGTGCCAGCAGTACGGACAACCGGGAAAAACTGTTTTTT. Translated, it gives CASSTDNREKLFF.

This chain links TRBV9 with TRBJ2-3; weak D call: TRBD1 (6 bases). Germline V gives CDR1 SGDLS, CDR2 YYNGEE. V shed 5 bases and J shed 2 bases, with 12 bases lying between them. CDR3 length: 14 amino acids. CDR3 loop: CASRQGEHTDTQYF. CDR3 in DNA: TGTGCCAGCAGACAGGGAGAACACACAGATACGCAGTATTTT.

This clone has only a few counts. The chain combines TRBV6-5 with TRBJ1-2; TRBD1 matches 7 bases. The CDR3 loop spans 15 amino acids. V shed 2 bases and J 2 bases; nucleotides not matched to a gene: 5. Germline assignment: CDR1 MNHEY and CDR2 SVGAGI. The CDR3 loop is CASSYPGQLNYGYTF. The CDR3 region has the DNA TGTGCCAGCAGTTACCCGGGACAGCTAAACTATGGCTACACCTTC.

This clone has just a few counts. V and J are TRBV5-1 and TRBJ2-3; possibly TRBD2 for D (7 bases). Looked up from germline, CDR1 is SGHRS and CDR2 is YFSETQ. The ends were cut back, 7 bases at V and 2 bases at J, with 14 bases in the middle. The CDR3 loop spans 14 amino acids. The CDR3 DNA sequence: TGCGCCAGCGGCCCCGGGGGGCTCACAGATACGCAGTATTTT. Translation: CASGPGGLTDTQYF.

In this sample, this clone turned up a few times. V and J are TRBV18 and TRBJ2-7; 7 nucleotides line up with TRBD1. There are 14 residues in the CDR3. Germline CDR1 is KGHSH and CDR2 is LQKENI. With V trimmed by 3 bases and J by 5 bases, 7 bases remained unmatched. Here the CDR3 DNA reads TGTGCCAGCTCACCGGGACAGCCCCAGGACGAGCAGTACTTC. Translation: CASSPGQPQDEQYF.

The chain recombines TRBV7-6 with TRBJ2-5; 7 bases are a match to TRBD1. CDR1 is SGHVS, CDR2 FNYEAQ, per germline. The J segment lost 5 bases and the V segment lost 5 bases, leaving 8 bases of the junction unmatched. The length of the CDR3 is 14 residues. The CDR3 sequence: CASSARQGYETQYF. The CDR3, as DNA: TGTGCCAGCAGCGCACGACAGGGTTATGAGACCCAGTACTTC.

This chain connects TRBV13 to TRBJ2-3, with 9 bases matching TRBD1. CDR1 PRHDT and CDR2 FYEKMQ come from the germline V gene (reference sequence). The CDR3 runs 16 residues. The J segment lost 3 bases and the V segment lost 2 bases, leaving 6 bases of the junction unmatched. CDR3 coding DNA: TGTGCCAGCAGCTTAAGGACAGGGGAATTTACAGATACGCAGTATTTT. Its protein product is CASSLRTGEFTDTQYF.

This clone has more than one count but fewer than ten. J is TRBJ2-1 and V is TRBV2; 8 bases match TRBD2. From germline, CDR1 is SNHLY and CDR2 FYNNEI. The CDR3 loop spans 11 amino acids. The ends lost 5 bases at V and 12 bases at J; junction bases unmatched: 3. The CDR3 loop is CASSYSGGQFF. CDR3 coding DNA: TGTGCCAGCAGTTACAGCGGGGGGCAGTTCTTC.

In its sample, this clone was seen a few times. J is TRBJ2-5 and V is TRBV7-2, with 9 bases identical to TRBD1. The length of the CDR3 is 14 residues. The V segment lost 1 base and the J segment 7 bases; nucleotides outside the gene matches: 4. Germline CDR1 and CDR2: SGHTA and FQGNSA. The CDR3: CASSLGWDRATQYF. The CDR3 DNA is TGTGCCAGCAGCTTAGGTTGGGACAGGGCGACCCAGTACTTC.